This TCR beta chain was identified during a study of spatial heterogeneity in lung cancer. Looking at the study overall: Detected sequences consistently included more beta-chain ones than alpha-chain ones. In raw reads, more than 8.5 appearances on average were recorded for each unique TCR and UMI combination.

In its sample, this clonotype is medium-sized. A distinct unique molecular identifier was carried by each TCR cDNA molecule. TCRdb used MiXCR to reprocess the 5' RACE reads, holding one entry per CDR3 protein. The repertoire holds several thousand distinct CDR3 sequences, with 5% to 5.5% as singletons. CDR1 and CDR2 (germline): SQVTM, ANQGSEA. The CDR3 has 14 residues. Trimming pared 1 base from V and 3 bases from J, leaving 13 bases between. Sample time point: sample taken at primary tumor resection. Tumor, nontumor lung or frozen PBMC supplied whole RNA, sequenced without sorting. Samples came from around 70 TRACERx patients with untreated early-stage lung cancer.

The chain joins TRBV29-1 to TRBJ2-7, with a possible D match to TRBD2 (6 bases). The sample was normal lung tissue next to the tumor, taken at surgery. This TCR came from a female donor with early-stage non-small cell lung cancer. The CDR3 spells CSVEGSGGNYEQYF. The CDR3 DNA reads as TGCAGCGTTGAAGGGAGCGGAGGGAACTACGAGCAGTACTTC.